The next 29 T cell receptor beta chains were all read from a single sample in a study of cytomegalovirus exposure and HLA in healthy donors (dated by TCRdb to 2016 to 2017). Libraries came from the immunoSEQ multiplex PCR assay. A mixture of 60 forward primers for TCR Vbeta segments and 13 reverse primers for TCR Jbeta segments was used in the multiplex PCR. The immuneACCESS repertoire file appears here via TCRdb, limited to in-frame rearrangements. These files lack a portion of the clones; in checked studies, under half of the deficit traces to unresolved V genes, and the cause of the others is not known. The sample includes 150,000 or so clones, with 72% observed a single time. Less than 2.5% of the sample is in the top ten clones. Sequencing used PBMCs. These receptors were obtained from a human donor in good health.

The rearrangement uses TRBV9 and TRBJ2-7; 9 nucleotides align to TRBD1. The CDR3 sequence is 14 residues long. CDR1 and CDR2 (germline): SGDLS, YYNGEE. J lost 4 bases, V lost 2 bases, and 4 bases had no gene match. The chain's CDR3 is CASSVLGTGYEQYF. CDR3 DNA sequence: TGTGCCAGCAGCGTCCTCGGGACAGGGTACGAGCAGTACTTC. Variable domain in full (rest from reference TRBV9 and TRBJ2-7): DSGVTQTPKHLITATGQRVTLRCSPRSGDLSVYWYQQSLDQGLQFLIQYYNGEERAKGNILERFSAQQFPDLHSELNLSSLELGDSALYFCASSVLGTGYEQYFGPGTRLTVT.

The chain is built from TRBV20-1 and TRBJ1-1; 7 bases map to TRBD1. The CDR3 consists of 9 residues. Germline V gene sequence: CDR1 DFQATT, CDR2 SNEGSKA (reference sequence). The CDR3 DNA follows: TGCACCAGGGGGGCTGAAGCTTTCTTT. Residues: CTRGAEAFF.

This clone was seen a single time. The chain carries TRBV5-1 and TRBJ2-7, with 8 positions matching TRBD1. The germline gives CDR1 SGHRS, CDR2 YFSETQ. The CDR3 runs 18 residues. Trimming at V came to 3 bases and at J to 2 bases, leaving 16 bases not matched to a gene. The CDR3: CASSSTGAGTGDPYEQYF. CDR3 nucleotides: TGCGCCAGCAGCTCTACCGGCGCCGGGACAGGCGACCCCTACGAGCAGTACTTC.

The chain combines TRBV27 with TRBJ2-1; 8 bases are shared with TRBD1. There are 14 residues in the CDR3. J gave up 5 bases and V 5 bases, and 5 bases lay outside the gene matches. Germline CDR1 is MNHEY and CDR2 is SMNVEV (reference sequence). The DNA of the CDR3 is TGTGCCAGCAGTGGGGGGACAGGCAACAATGAGCAGTTCTTC. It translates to CASSGGTGNNEQFF.

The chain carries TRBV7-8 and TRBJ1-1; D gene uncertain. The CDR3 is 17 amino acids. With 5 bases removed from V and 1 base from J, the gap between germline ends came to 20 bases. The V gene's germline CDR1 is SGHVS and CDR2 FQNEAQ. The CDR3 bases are TGTGCCAGCAGCCCACGGTCCAGCGGGTGGCAGAACACTGAAGCTTTCTTT. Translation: CASSPRSSGWQNTEAFF. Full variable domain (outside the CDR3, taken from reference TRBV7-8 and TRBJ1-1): GAGVSQSPRYKVAKRGQDVALRCDPISGHVSLFWYQQALGQGPEFLTYFQNEAQLDKSGLPSDRFFAERPEGSVSTLKIQRTQQEDSAVYLCASSPRSSGWQNTEAFFGQGTRLTVV.

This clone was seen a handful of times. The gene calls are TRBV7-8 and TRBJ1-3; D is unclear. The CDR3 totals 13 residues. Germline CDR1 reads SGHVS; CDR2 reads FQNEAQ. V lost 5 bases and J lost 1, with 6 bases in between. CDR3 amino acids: CASSRGSGNTIYF. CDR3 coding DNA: TGTGCCAGCAGCCGAGGGTCTGGAAACACCATATATTTT.

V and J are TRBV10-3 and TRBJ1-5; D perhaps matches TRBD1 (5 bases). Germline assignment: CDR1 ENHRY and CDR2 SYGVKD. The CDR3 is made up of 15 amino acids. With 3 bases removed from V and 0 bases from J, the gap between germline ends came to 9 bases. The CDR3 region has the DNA TGTGCCATCAGTGATAAGGGGTATAGCAATCAGCCCCAGCATTTT. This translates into CAISDKGYSNQPQHF.

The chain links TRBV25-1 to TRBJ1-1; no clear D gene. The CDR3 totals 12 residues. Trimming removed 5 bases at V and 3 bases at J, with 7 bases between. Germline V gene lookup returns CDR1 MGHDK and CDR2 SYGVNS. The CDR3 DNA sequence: TGTGCCAGCAGTCGGAGAGACACTGAAGCTTTCTTT. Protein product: CASSRRDTEAFF.

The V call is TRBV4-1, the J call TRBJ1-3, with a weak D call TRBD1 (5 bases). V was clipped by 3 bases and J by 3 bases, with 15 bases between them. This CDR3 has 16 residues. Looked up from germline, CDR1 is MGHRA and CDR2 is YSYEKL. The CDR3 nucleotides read TGCGCCAGCAGCCAGCAGGGAATGCAGGTTGGAAACACCATATATTTT. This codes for CASSQQGMQVGNTIYF.

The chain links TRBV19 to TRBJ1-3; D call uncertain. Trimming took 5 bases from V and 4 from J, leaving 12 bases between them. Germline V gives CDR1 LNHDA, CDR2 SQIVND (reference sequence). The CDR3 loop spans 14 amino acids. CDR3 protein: CASSLAVQGNTIYF. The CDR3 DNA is TGTGCCAGTAGTTTGGCGGTGCAGGGAAACACCATATATTTT.

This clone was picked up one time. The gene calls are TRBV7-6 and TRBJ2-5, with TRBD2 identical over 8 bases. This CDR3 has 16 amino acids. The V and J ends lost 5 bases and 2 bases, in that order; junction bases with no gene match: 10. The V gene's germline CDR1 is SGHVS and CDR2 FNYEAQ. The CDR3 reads CASSPPSGGLQETQYF. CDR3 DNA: TGTGCCAGCAGCCCCCCCAGCGGGGGCCTACAAGAGACCCAGTACTTC.

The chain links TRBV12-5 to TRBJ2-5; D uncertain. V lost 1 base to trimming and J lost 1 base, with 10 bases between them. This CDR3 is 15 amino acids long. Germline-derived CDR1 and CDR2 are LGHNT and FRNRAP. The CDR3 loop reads CASGLALWSQETQYF. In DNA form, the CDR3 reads TGTGCTAGTGGTTTGGCCCTCTGGAGCCAAGAGACCCAGTACTTC.

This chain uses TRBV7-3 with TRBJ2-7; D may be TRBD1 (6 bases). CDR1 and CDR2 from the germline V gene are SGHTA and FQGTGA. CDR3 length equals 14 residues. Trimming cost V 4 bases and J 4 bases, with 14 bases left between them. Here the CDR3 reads CASSSLGGPYEQYF. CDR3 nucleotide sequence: TGTGCCAGCAGCTCCTTAGGGGGACCTTACGAGCAGTACTTC. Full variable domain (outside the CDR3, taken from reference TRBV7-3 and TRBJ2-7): GAGVSQTPSNKVTEKGKYVELRCDPISGHTALYWYRQSLGQGPEFLIYFQGTGAADDSGLPNDRFFAVRPEGSVSTLKIQRTERGDSAVYLCASSSLGGPYEQYFGPGTRLTVT.

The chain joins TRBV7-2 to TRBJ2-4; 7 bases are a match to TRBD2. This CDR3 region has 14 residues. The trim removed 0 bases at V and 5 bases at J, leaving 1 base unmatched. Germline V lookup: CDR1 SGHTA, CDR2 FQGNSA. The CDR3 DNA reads TGTGCCAGCAGCTTAGCTGGGGGGGAAAACATTCAGTACTTC. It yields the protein CASSLAGGENIQYF. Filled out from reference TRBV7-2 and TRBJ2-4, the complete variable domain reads GAGVSQSPSNKVTEKGKDVELRCDPISGHTALYWYRQSLGQGLEFLIYFQGNSAPDKSGLPSDRFSAERTGGSVSTLTIQRTQQEDSAVYLCASSLAGGENIQYFGAGTRLSVL.

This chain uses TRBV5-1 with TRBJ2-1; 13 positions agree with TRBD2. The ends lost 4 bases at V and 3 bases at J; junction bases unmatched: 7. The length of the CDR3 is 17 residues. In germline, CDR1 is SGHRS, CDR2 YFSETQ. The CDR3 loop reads CASSKSTSGGVYNEQFF. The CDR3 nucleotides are TGCGCCAGCAGCAAATCAACTAGCGGGGGGGTCTACAATGAGCAGTTCTTC.

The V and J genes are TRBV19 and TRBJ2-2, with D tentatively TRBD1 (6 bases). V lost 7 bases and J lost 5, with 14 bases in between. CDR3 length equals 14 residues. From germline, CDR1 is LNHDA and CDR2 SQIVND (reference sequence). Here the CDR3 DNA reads TGTGCCAGTAACGTCGGACAGACAACCGGGGAGCTGTTTTTT. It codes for CASNVGQTTGELFF.

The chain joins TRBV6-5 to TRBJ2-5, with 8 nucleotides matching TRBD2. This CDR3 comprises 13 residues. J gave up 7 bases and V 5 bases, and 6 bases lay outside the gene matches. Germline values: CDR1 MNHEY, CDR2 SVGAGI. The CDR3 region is CASSRKAGGTQYF. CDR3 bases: TGTGCCAGCAGTCGCAAGGCGGGGGGGACCCAGTACTTC.

The CDR3 region has the DNA TGTGCCAGCAGCCGGGACACTACCTACGAGCAGTACTTC. This encodes CASSRDTTYEQYF. This chain connects TRBV11-2 to TRBJ2-7; TRBD1 might be the D (6 bases). CDR3 length: 13 residues. The V and J ends lost 5 bases and 2 bases respectively, with 10 bases between them. Germline CDR1 is SGHAT and CDR2 is FQNNGV.

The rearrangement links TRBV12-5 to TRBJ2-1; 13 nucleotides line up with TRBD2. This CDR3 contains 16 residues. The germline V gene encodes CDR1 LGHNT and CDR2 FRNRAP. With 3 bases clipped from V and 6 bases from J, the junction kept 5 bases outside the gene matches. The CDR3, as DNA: TGTGCTAGTGGTTTCCGGACTAGCGGGGGATTCAATGAGCAGTTCTTC. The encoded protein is CASGFRTSGGFNEQFF.

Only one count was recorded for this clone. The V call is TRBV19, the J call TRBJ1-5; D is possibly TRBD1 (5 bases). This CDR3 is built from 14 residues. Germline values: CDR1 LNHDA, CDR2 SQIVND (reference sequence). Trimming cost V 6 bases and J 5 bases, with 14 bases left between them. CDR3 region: CASRPGGVDQPQHF. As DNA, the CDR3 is TGTGCCAGTAGACCTGGGGGGGTTGATCAGCCCCAGCATTTT. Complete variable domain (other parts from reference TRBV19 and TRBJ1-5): DGGITQSPKYLFRKEGQNVTLSCEQNLNHDAMYWYRQDPGQGLRLIYYSQIVNDFQKGDIAEGYSVSREKKESFPLTVTSAQKNPTAFYLCASRPGGVDQPQHFGDGTRLSIL.

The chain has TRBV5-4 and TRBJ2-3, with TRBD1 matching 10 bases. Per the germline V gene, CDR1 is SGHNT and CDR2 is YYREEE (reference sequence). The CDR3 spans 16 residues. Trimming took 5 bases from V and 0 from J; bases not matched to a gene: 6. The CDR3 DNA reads TGTGCCAGCAGGGGGGGGGACAGGGGCAGCACAGATACGCAGTATTTT. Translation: CASRGGDRGSTDTQYF. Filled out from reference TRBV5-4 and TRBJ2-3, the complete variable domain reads ETGVTQSPTHLIKTRGQQVTLRCSSQSGHNTVSWYQQALGQGPQFIFQYYREEENGRGNFPPRFSGLQFPNYSSELNVNALELDDSALYLCASRGGDRGSTDTQYFGPGTRLTVL.

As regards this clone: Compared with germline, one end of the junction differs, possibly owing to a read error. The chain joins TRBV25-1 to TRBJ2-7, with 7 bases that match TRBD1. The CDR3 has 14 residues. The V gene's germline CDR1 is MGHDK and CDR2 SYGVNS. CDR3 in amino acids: CASSEPREGAERYF. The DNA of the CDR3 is TGTGCCAGCAGTGAACCTCGAGAGGGGGCCGAGCGGTACTTC.

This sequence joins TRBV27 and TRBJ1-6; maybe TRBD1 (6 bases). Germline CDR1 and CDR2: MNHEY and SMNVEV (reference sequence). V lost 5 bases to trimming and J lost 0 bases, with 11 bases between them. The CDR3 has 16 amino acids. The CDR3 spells CASSLRGSSYNSPLHF. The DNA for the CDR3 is TGTGCCAGCAGTCTCAGGGGAAGCTCCTATAATTCACCCCTCCACTTT.

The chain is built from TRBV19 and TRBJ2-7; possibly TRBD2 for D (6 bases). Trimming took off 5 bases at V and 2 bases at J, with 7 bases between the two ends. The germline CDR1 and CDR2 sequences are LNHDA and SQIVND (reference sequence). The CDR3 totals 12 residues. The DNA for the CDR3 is TGTGCCAGTAGTGGGGGGACCTACGAGCAGTACTTC. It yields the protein CASSGGTYEQYF. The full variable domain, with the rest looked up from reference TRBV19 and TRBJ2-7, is DGGITQSPKYLFRKEGQNVTLSCEQNLNHDAMYWYRQDPGQGLRLIYYSQIVNDFQKGDIAEGYSVSREKKESFPLTVTSAQKNPTAFYLCASSGGTYEQYFGPGTRLTVT.

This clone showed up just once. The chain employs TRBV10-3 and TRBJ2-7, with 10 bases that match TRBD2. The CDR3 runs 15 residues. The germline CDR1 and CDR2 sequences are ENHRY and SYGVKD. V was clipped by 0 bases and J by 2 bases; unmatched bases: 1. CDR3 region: CAISESSGGAYEQYF. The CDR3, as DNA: TGTGCCATCAGTGAGTCGAGCGGGGGGGCCTACGAGCAGTACTTC.

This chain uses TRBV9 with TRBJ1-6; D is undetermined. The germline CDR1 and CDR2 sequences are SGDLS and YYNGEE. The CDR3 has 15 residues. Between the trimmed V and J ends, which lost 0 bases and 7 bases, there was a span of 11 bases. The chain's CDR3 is CASSVGSSRNSPLHF. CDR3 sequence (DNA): TGTGCCAGCAGCGTAGGTTCTAGCAGGAATTCACCCCTCCACTTT. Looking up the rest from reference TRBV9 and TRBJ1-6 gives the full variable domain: DSGVTQTPKHLITATGQRVTLRCSPRSGDLSVYWYQQSLDQGLQFLIQYYNGEERAKGNILERFSAQQFPDLHSELNLSSLELGDSALYFCASSVGSSRNSPLHFGNGTRLTVT.

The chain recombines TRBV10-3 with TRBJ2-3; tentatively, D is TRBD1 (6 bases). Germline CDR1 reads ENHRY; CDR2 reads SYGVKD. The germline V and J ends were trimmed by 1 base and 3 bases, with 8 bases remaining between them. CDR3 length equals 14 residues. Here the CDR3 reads CAISEYRGTDTQYF. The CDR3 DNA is TGTGCCATCAGTGAGTATAGGGGGACAGATACGCAGTATTTT.

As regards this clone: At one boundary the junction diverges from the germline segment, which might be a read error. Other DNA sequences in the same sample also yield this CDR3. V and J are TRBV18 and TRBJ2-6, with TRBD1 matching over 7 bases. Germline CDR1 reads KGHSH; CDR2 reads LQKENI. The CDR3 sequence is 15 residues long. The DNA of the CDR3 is TGTGCCAGCTCCGGGACAGACTCTGGGGCCAACGTCCTGACCTTC. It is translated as CASSGTDSGANVLTF.

The CDR3 DNA follows: TGCGCCAGCAGCCAAGATCCGGGGGGCCACAATGAGCAGTTCTTC. Translating it yields CASSQDPGGHNEQFF. This chain uses TRBV4-3 with TRBJ2-1; possibly TRBD2 for D (7 bases). In germline, CDR1 is LGHNA, CDR2 YSLEER. With 0 bases removed from V and 5 bases from J, the gap between germline ends came to 11 bases. This CDR3 contains 15 residues.